Reported below is one T cell receptor beta chain. This entry comes from a study of cytomegalovirus exposure and HLA in healthy donors. PCR used 60 Vbeta primers and 13 Jbeta primers. The repertoire was sequenced with immunoSEQ multiplex PCR; TCRdb's copy has only in-frame clones and lacks some. In the table there are over 100,000 clones, around four fifths of which are singletons. This CDR3 spans 15 amino acids. V lost 7 bases and J lost 8; bases outside the gene matches: 11. Germline V CDR1 and CDR2: SGHVS, FQNEAQ. This TCR was recovered from a woman aged 35 to 49 in good health and CMV-seronegative. This chain joins TRBV7-8 and TRBJ2-1; 10 nucleotides match TRBD1. Sequenced sample: PBMCs. CDR3 in amino acids: CASITGTGVGDEQFF. The CDR3, as DNA: TGTGCCAGCATTACCGGGACAGGGGTAGGCGATGAGCAGTTCTTC.